This record concerns one TCR beta chain sequence. The antigen is unknown. Each patient came to thyroid surgery without any prior treatment (of any kind). This sample is drawn from a study of metastatic and nonmetastatic thyroid tumors. CDR1 is SGHRS and CDR2 is YFSETQ in the germline V gene. Trimming cost V 3 bases and J 1 base, with 9 bases left between them. The CDR3 covers 14 residues. Methods used by the authors: Differences in CDR3 between clinicopathological groups were drawn on to build a classifier intended to discriminate distant-metastatic papillary thyroid cancer patients. TCRdb called clones again from the PCR reads with MiXCR. V and J calls and clone size were set by TCRdb, not the authors. The sample yields about 12,000 clones, about 22% seen once. General study results and limits: Relative to benign nodules, malignant thyroid tumors were reportedly characterized by significantly elevated TCR beta diversity in blood and tumor.

The receptor comes from a male donor with papillary thyroid cancer or a benign thyroid nodule (not recorded which). Some clones in this sample may be carry-over from other donors' samples. The chain links TRBV5-1 to TRBJ2-3; a weak D match, TRBD2 (6 bases). Specimen: blood. The CDR3 reads CASSSGTGTDTQYF. The CDR3 coding sequence is TGCGCCAGCAGCTCCGGGACTGGCACAGATACGCAGTATTTT. Supplemented by reference TRBV5-1 and TRBJ2-3, the full variable domain reads KAGVTQTPRYLIKTRGQQVTLSCSPISGHRSVSWYQQTPGQGLQFLFEYFSETQRNKGNFPGRFSGRQFSNSRSEMNVSTLELGDSALYLCASSSGTGTDTQYFGPGTRLTVL.